The clone carrying this T cell receptor beta chain was counted many times. These data belong to a study of identical twins' blood T cells. TCR cDNA libraries came from RNA via a modified published protocol. MiXCR, run by TCRdb on the 5' RACE reads, gives a single entry per CDR3 protein. Of fewer than 450,000 distinct CDR3 sequences in the sample, about 28% were seen once. Germline values: CDR1 DFQATT, CDR2 SNEGSKA (reference sequence). The CDR3 extends over 11 amino acids. Losses at the gene ends were 6 bases for V and 3 bases for J; bases not matched to a gene: 0. The source material was PBMCs. The sequence came from a woman aged 18-49 years in good health. The chain uses TRBV20-1 and TRBJ1-1, with TRBD1 identical over 8 bases. The CDR3 DNA sequence: TGCAGTGCACAGGGGGACACTGAAGCTTTCTTT. Translating it yields CSAQGDTEAFF.